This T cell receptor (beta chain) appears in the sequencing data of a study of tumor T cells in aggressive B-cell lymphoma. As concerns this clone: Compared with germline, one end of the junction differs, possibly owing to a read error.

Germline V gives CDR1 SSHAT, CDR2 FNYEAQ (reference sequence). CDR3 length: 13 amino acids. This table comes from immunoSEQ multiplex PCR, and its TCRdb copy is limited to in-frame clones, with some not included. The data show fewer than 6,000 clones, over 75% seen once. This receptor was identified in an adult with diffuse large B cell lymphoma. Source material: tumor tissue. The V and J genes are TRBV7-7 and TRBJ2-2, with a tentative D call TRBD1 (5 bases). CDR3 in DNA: TGTGCTAGCAGCGCACAGGCTACCGGGGAGCTGTTTTTT. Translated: CASSAQATGELFF.